A single sample gave rise to the 10 T cell receptor beta chains below, sequenced in a study of post-analysis software for immune sequencing data. Whole-study results and caveats: Controls showed lower frequencies than patients for roughly 5 TRBV segments, and TRBV5-6, TRBV5-1 and TRBV20-1 were among these.

Unique-molecular-identifier-tagged TCR beta cDNA libraries were used. Each CDR3 protein gets one entry after TCRdb re-called the PCR reads with MiXCR. The data contain 650,000 to 850,000 distinct CDR3 sequences, more than 45% of them seen just once; the ten biggest clones take up 4.9%. Their antigen targets remain unknown. The sample was blood. The receptors were gathered from a girl aged 10-17 years with multiple sclerosis.

This clonotype has only a few counts. The chain recombines TRBV6-2 or TRBV6-3 with TRBJ2-7; D might be TRBD2 (6 bases). There are 15 residues in the CDR3. Between the trimmed V and J ends, which lost 2 bases and 0 bases, there was a span of 11 bases. Germline V gives CDR1 MNHEY, CDR2 SVGEGT. The CDR3 DNA is TGTGCCAGCAGTTACGAGGCGGGACGCTCCTACGAGCAGTACTTC. It translates to CASSYEAGRSYEQYF.

This clonotype was detected a few times. The rearrangement uses TRBV7-9 and TRBJ2-1; D is perhaps TRBD2 (6 bases). V gave up 1 base and J gave up 7 bases, with 14 bases separating them. This CDR3 is built from 15 residues. The germline gives CDR1 SEHNR, CDR2 FQNEAQ (reference sequence). The CDR3: CASSLGSGDVNEQFF. CDR3 sequence (DNA): TGTGCCAGCAGCTTAGGGTCGGGAGATGTGAATGAGCAGTTCTTC.

This clonotype was observed once. The CDR3 bases are TGTGCCAGCACGGCGACTAGCCCCTTTCAAGAGACCCAGTACTTC. This codes for CASTATSPFQETQYF. V gene TRBV12-3 or TRBV12-4 combines with J gene TRBJ2-5; 7 bases line up with TRBD2. CDR3 length: 15 residues. Trimming cost V 7 bases and J 2 bases; bases outside gene matches: 10.

This clonotype was seen a single time. V and J are TRBV2 and TRBJ2-5; D gene uncertain. The J call may be mistaken, given a closer DNA end match to TRBJ2-7. In germline, CDR1 is SNHLY, CDR2 FYNNEI. The CDR3 consists of 13 residues. DNA of the CDR3: TGTGCCAGCAGACCCGGGCCTGACTACGAGCAGTACTTC. Translation gives CASRPGPDYEQYF.

This clonotype appeared a single time. The chain couples TRBV18 to TRBJ2-7; tentative D call: TRBD2 (5 bases). Trimming shortened V by 3 bases and J by 2 bases, and 8 bases separated the two germline ends. CDR1 is KGHSH, CDR2 LQKENI, per germline. CDR3 length: 13 amino acids. In nucleotides, the CDR3 is TGTGCCAGCTCACCGACTAATCCCTACGAGCAGTACTTC. This encodes CASSPTNPYEQYF.

A few counts support this clonotype. The chain links TRBV6-5 to TRBJ2-4; 8 bases agree with TRBD1. In germline, CDR1 is MNHEY, CDR2 SVGAGI. V dropped 3 bases and J dropped 13; count of bases not matched to a gene: 11. The length of the CDR3 is 14 residues. CDR3 DNA: TGTGCCAGCAGTTATACCGGGACAGGTCTTGAGCAGTACTTC. It encodes CASSYTGTGLEQYF.

The V call is TRBV20-1, the J call TRBJ2-1; the match to TRBD2 covers 9 bases. From germline, CDR1 is DFQATT and CDR2 SNEGSKA (reference sequence). CDR3 length equals 15 residues. V shed 5 bases, J shed 4 bases, and the junction held 9 bases outside the gene matches. The CDR3 loop is CSAGSPSGRYNEQFF. Written as DNA, the CDR3 is TGCAGTGCTGGGAGCCCGAGCGGGAGGTACAATGAGCAGTTCTTC.

The J gene is TRBJ2-5, the V gene TRBV20-1, with D perhaps TRBD2 (6 bases). The J call is uncertain, as TRBJ2-7 better fits the DNA end. Germline loops: CDR1 DFQATT, CDR2 SNEGSKA (reference sequence). CDR3 length: 14 residues. CDR3 coding DNA: TGCAGTGCTAGCTCCCACGGGGGAGCCGACGAGCAGTACTTC. Its translation is CSASSHGGADEQYF.

Only a few counts were recorded for this clonotype. The chain links TRBV6-1 to TRBJ1-5; the D is unclear. Germline assignment: CDR1 MNHNS and CDR2 SASEGT. The CDR3 has 12 amino acids. V was shortened by 6 bases and J by 3 bases, with 6 bases between the two germline ends. The CDR3 is CASRGVNQPQHF. CDR3 sequence (DNA): TGTGCCAGCAGGGGAGTCAATCAGCCCCAGCATTTT.

J is TRBJ2-4 and V is TRBV5-1; perhaps D is TRBD1 or TRBD2 (5 bases each). The V and J ends lost 4 bases and 2 bases respectively, with 16 bases between them. CDR1 is SGHRS and CDR2 is YFSETQ in the germline V gene. The CDR3 length is 16 residues. CDR3 sequence (DNA): TGCGCCAGCAGCCCACCCCGGGACGGCCCCAAAAACATTCAGTACTTC. Its translation: CASSPPRDGPKNIQYF.